Listed here are 13 T cell receptor beta chains from one sample, sequenced in a study of blood T cell repertoires in COVID-19. Method: immunoSEQ multiplex PCR; TCRdb's copy keeps in-frame clones and lacks some. The sample records about 100,000 clones, over 75% being singletons. Sequenced sample: peripheral blood. The source is a man between 65 and 85 years old with active or convalescent COVID-19.

V usage is TRBV20-1 and J usage is TRBJ1-2; D unclear. The ends were cut back, 3 bases at V and 6 bases at J, with 11 bases in the middle. In germline, CDR1 is DFQATT, CDR2 SNEGSKA (reference sequence). This CDR3 contains 12 residues. In DNA, the CDR3 is TGCAGTGCTAGTCCCGGGGAGGATGGCTACACCTTC. Protein: CSASPGEDGYTF.

This chain uses TRBV2 with TRBJ1-6, with 7 positions matching TRBD1. The CDR3 length is 13 residues. Per the germline V gene, CDR1 is SNHLY and CDR2 is FYNNEI. V gave up 6 bases and J gave up 8 bases; unmatched junction bases: 4. CDR3 in amino acids: CASSGDSYSPLHF. CDR3 nucleotides: TGTGCCAGCAGCGGGGACAGCTATTCACCCCTCCACTTT.

This chain joins TRBV30 and TRBJ2-3, with D maybe TRBD2 (5 bases). Trimming shortened V by 0 bases and J by 7 bases, and 8 bases separated the two germline ends. Per germline, CDR1 GTSNPN and CDR2 SVGIG (reference sequence). The CDR3 extends over 12 amino acids. DNA for the CDR3: TGTGCCTGGAGTGTAAGAGGGAATACGCAGTATTTT. Residues: CAWSVRGNTQYF.

This clone is a singleton in its sample. The J gene is TRBJ1-1, the V gene TRBV2, with unresolved D. CDR1 is SNHLY and CDR2 is FYNNEI in the germline V gene. The CDR3 covers 15 residues. V dropped 4 bases and J dropped 0 bases, with 12 bases sitting between them. CDR3 residues: CASSVGRNMNTEAFF. CDR3 bases: TGTGCCAGCAGTGTTGGCAGGAATATGAACACTGAAGCTTTCTTT.

CDR3 residues: CASSVARGQNTGELFF. CDR3 coding DNA: TGTGCCAGCAGTGTGGCCAGGGGGCAAAACACCGGGGAGCTGTTTTTT. V gene TRBV6-1 combines with J gene TRBJ2-2; 8 bases fit TRBD1. Germline V CDR1 and CDR2: MNHNS, SASEGT. The CDR3 consists of 16 residues. V gave up 4 bases and J gave up 2 bases; unmatched junction bases: 6.

This chain joins TRBV6-5 and TRBJ1-1, with a weak D call TRBD1 (6 bases). V was shortened by 6 bases and J by 4 bases, with 9 bases between the two germline ends. This CDR3 is built from 12 residues. Germline V gives CDR1 MNHEY, CDR2 SVGAGI. The CDR3 region is CASSIQGTEAFF. CDR3 nucleotide sequence: TGTGCCAGCAGCATACAGGGCACTGAAGCTTTCTTT.

The gene calls are TRBV29-1 and TRBJ1-1; unclear D gene. This CDR3 is 12 amino acids long. Germline V gene data show CDR1 as SQVTM and CDR2 as ANQGSEA. Trimming shortened V by 8 bases and J by 5 bases, and 15 bases separated the two germline ends. This CDR3 reads CSSEEYWTEAFF. CDR3 coding DNA: TGCAGCTCCGAAGAATACTGGACTGAAGCTTTCTTT.

The CDR3 region has the DNA TGTGCCAGCAGCTTAGCCTTAAATTACGAGCAGTACTTC. The encoded protein is CASSLALNYEQYF. This rearrangement joins TRBV11-1 to TRBJ2-7; D uncertain. The CDR3 totals 13 residues. V lost 0 bases to trimming and J lost 4 bases, with 7 bases between them. Germline V CDR1 and CDR2: SGHAT, FQDESV (reference sequence). The full variable domain, its missing parts supplied by reference TRBV11-1 and TRBJ2-7, is EAEVAQSPRYKITEKSQAVAFWCDPISGHATLYWYRQILGQGPELLVQFQDESVVDDSQLPKDRFSAERLKGVDSTLKIQPAELGDSAMYLCASSLALNYEQYFGPGTRLTVT.

The V gene is TRBV7-8, the J gene TRBJ1-4, with a tentative D call TRBD1 (6 bases). This CDR3 region has 15 residues. Germline-derived CDR1 and CDR2 are SGHVS and FQNEAQ. V lost 1 base and J 3 bases, leaving 9 bases between the germline ends. The CDR3 reads CASSLVAGANEKLFF. The CDR3 DNA sequence: TGTGCCAGCAGCTTAGTTGCAGGGGCTAATGAAAAACTGTTTTTT.

The V call is TRBV18, the J call TRBJ2-2; 7 positions agree with TRBD1. J was trimmed by 4 bases and V by 2 bases; bases with no gene match: 1. CDR3 length: 14 amino acids. Per germline, CDR1 KGHSH and CDR2 LQKENI. This CDR3 is CASSPDRVTGELFF. CDR3 in DNA: TGTGCCAGCTCACCAGACAGGGTCACCGGGGAGCTGTTTTTT.

This clone was counted a few times. V is TRBV18 and J is TRBJ1-2; D is uncertain. Germline CDR1 is KGHSH and CDR2 is LQKENI. The CDR3 sequence is 15 residues long. Between the trimmed V and J ends, which lost 3 bases and 2 bases, there was a span of 13 bases. CDR3 coding DNA: TGTGCCAGCTCACCCCCGGACTCATTCAACTATGGCTACACCTTC. It specifies CASSPPDSFNYGYTF.

The gene calls are TRBV6-6 and TRBJ2-7, with D perhaps matching TRBD1 (6 bases). CDR1 is MNHNY and CDR2 is SVGAGI in the germline V gene (reference sequence). This CDR3 is built from 16 residues. The V end was cut by 2 bases, the J end by 3 bases, with 17 bases between. CDR3 nucleotides: TGTGCCAGCAGTTACCCTATGACAGGATCGAACTACGAGCAGTACTTC. Translation gives CASSYPMTGSNYEQYF.

The V gene is TRBV3-1 (or the pseudogene TRBV3-2), the J gene TRBJ1-5; TRBD1 is a possible D gene (6 bases). The V gene lost 2 bases and the J gene lost 2 bases, with 10 bases spanning the gap. This CDR3 is 15 amino acids long. CDR1 is LGHDT, CDR2 YNNKEL, per germline (reference sequence). CDR3 sequence: CASSQRRTGNQPQHF. For the CDR3, the DNA is TGTGCCAGCAGCCAAAGGAGGACAGGCAATCAGCCCCAGCATTTT.